This paragraph covers one T cell receptor (beta chain) sequence. Antigen specificity is unknown. The junction does not match germline at one end; this may be a read error. This record comes from a study of B cell selection in AIRE deficiency. Broader study findings: Shared Treg sequences had shorter CDR3s, biased toward rearrangements with few non-templated insertions. TCRbeta-only data showed roughly two fifths of shared healthy Treg sequences in healthy Tconv. About 29% of healthy-shared Treg sequences were found among patient Tconv cells.

In the authors' methods: Patients' Tregs yielded some 56,000 distinct TCRbeta sequences; donors' 85,000 to 100,000. TCRdb's copy holds only in-frame clones and misses some; the assay was immunoSEQ multiplex PCR. From that table come the V and J calls and clone size; the DNA was used to work out D and trimming. The sample shows roughly 22,000 clones, around 93% of them seen only once. The regulatory T cell sort gate was CD4+CD25hiCD127low/negative. The clonotype originates from a human donor with AIRE deficiency. Sequenced sample: Tregs sorted from PBMCs.

The CDR3 protein is CAASRGISGSEKLFF. The DNA of the CDR3 is TGTGCCGCCAGCAGAGGTATTAGCGGGAGCGAAAAACTGTTTTTT. The genes are TRBV15 and TRBJ1-4, with D uncertain. Per germline, CDR1 LNHNV and CDR2 YYDKDF (reference sequence). CDR3 size: 15 residues.